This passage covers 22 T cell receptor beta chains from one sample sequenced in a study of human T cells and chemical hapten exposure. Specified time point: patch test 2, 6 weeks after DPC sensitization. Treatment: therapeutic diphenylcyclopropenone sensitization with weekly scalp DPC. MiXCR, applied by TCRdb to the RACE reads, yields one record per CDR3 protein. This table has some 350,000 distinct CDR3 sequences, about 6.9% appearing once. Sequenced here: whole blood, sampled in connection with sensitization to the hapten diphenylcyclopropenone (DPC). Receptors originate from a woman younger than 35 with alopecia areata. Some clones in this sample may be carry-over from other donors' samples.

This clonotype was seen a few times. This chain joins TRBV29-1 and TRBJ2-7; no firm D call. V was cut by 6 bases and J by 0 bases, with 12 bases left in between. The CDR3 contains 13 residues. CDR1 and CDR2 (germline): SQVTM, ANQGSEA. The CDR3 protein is CSVIDTHSYEQYF. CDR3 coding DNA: TGCAGCGTCATCGACACACACTCCTACGAGCAGTACTTC.

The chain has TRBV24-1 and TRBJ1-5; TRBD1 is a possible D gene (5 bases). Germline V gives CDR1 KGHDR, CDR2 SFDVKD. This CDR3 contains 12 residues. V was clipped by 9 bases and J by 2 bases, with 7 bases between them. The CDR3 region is CATATGNQPQHF. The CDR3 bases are TGTGCCACCGCGACAGGCAATCAGCCCCAGCATTTT.

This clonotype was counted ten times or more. The CDR3 sequence: CASSPLEGFGNQPQHF. The DNA for the CDR3 is TGTGCCAGCTCACCACTGGAAGGGTTCGGCAATCAGCCCCAGCATTTT. This chain uses TRBV18 with TRBJ1-5; unclear D gene. From germline, CDR1 is KGHSH and CDR2 LQKENI. Trimming took 1 base from V and 2 from J, leaving 12 bases between them. This CDR3 region has 16 residues.

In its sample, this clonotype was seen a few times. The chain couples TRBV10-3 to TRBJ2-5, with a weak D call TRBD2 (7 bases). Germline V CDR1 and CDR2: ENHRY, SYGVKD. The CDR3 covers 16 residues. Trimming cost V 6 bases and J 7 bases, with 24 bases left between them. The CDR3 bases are TGTGCCATCAGCGTCGGGACTACGGGACACAGTAGGACCCAGTACTTC. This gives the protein CAISVGTTGHSRTQYF.

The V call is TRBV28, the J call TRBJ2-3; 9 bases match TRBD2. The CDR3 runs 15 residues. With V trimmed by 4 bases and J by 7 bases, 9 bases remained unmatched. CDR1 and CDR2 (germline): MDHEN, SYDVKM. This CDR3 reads CASSSTSGPRNTQYF. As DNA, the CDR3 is TGTGCCAGCAGTTCAACTAGCGGGCCTCGAAATACGCAGTATTTT.

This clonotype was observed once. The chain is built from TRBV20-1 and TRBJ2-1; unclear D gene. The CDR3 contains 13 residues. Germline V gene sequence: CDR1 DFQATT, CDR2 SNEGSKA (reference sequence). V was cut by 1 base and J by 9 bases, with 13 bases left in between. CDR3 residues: CSARGFPDSEQFF. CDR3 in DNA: TGCAGTGCTAGAGGATTTCCAGATTCTGAGCAGTTCTTC.

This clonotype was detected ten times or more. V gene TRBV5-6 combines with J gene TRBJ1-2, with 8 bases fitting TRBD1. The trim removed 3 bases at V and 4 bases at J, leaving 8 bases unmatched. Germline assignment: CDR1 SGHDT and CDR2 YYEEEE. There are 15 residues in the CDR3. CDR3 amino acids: CASSYGTGEGYGYTF. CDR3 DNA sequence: TGTGCCAGCAGCTATGGGACAGGAGAAGGCTATGGCTACACCTTC.

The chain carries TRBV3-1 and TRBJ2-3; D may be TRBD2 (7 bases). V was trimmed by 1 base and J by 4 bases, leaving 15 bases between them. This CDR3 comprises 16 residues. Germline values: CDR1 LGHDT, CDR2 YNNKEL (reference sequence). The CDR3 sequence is CASSQVRGGIADTQYF. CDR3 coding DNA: TGTGCCAGCAGCCAAGTTAGGGGGGGCATCGCAGATACGCAGTATTTT.

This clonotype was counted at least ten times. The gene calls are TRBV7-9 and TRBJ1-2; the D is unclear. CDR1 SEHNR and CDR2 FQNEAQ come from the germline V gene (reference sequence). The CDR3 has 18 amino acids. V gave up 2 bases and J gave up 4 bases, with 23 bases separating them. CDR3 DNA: TGTGCCAGCAGCTTAAGCGGCCCGACCTCCCCCTTAAGCTATGGCTACACCTTC. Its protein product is CASSLSGPTSPLSYGYTF.

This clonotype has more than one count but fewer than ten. CDR3 sequence: CASSLTGGQDQPQHF. The CDR3 DNA sequence: TGTGCCAGCAGCCTGACAGGGGGCCAGGATCAGCCCCAGCATTTT. This chain links TRBV12-3 or TRBV12-4 with TRBJ1-5, with 10 bases matching TRBD1. The V and J ends lost 6 bases and 5 bases, in that order; junction bases with no gene match: 7. The CDR3 loop spans 15 amino acids.

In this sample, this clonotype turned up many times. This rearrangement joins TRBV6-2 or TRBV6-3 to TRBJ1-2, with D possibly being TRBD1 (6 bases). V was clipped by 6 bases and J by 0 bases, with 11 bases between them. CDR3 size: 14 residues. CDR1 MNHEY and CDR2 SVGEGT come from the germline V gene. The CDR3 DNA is TGTGCCAGCAGGGATACAGGGACTAACTATGGCTACACCTTC. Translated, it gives CASRDTGTNYGYTF.

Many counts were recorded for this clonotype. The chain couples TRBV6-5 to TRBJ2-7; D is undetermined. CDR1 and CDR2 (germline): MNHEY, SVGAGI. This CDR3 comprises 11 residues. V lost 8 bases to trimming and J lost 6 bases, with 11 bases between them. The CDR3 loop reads CASSAGREQYF. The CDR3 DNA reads TGTGCCAGCTCGGCTGGGCGCGAGCAGTACTTC.

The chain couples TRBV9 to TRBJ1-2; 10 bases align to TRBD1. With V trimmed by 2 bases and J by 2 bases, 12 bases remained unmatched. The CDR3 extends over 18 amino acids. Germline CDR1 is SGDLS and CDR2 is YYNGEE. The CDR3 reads CASSVDLGTGEGNYGYTF. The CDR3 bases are TGTGCCAGCAGCGTGGACCTTGGGACAGGGGAAGGGAACTATGGCTACACCTTC.

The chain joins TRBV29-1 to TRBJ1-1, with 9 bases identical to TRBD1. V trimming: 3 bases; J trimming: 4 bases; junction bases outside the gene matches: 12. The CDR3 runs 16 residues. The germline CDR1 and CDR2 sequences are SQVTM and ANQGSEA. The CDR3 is CSVEVAGQGTGTEAFF. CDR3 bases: TGCAGCGTTGAGGTCGCCGGACAGGGGACCGGCACTGAAGCTTTCTTT.

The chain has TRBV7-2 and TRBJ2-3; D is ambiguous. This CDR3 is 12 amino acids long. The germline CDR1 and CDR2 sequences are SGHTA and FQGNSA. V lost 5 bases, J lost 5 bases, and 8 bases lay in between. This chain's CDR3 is CASSNFGDTQYF. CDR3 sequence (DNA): TGTGCCAGCAGCAATTTTGGAGATACGCAGTATTTT. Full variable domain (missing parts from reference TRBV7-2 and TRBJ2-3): GAGVSQSPSNKVTEKGKDVELRCDPISGHTALYWYRQSLGQGLEFLIYFQGNSAPDKSGLPSDRFSAERTGGSVSTLTIQRTQQEDSAVYLCASSNFGDTQYFGPGTRLTVL.

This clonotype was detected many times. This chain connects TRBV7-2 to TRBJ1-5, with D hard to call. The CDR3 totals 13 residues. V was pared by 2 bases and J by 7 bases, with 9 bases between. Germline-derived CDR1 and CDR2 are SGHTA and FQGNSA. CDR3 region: CASSLQREQPQHF. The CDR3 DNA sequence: TGTGCCAGCAGCTTACAGAGGGAACAGCCCCAGCATTTT.

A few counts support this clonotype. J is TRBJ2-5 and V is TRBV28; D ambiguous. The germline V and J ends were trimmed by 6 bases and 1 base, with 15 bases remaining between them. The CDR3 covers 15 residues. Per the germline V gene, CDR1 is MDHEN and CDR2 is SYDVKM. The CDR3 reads CASSHVVGFQETQYF. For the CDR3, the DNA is TGTGCCAGCAGCCATGTGGTAGGATTCCAAGAGACCCAGTACTTC.

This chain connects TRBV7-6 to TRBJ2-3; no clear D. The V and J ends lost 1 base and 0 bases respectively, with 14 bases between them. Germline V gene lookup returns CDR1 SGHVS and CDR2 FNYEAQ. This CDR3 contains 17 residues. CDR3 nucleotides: TGTGCCAGCAGCTTAGGTGAAGGAGATATCAGCACAGATACGCAGTATTTT. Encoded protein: CASSLGEGDISTDTQYF.

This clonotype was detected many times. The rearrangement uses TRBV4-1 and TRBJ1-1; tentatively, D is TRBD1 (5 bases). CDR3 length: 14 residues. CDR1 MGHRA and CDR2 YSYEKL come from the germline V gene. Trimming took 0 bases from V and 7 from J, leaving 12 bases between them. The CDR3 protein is CASSQERKGLEAFF. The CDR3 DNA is TGCGCCAGCAGCCAAGAGAGAAAGGGACTTGAAGCTTTCTTT.

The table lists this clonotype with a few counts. CDR3 sequence reads: CASLSPGTGALEGNTIYF. In DNA, the CDR3 is TGTGCCAGCCTCTCACCCGGGACAGGGGCGTTGGAGGGAAACACCATATATTTT. The chain is built from TRBV28 and TRBJ1-3, with 10 bases lining up with TRBD1. CDR3 length: 18 residues. V gave up 8 bases and J gave up 4 bases; unmatched junction bases: 17. Germline assignment: CDR1 MDHEN and CDR2 SYDVKM. The full variable domain, in which reference TRBV28 and TRBJ1-3 provide the parts outside the CDR3, is DVKVTQSSRYLVKRTGEKVFLECVQDMDHENMFWYRQDPGLGLRLIYFSYDVKMKEKGDIPEGYSVSREKKERFSLILESASTNQTSMYLCASLSPGTGALEGNTIYFGEGSWLTVV.

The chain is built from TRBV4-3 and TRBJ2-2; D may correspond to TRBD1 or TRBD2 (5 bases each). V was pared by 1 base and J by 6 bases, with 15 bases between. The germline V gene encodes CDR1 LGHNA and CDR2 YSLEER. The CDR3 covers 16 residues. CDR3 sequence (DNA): TGCGCCAGCAGCCAAGTAACGGGACCTCCGCCCGGGGAGCTGTTTTTT. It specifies CASSQVTGPPPGELFF.

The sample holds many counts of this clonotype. CDR3 sequence (DNA): TGCAGTGCTAGAGATGCCAGGGTACACGGCTACACCTTC. Translating gives CSARDARVHGYTF. This chain joins TRBV20-1 and TRBJ1-2; tentative D call: TRBD1 (5 bases). Trimming removed 0 bases at V and 8 bases at J, with 13 bases between. The V gene's germline CDR1 is DFQATT and CDR2 SNEGSKA (reference sequence). There are 13 residues in the CDR3.